One TCR beta chain is described in this entry. The V gene's germline CDR1 is SEHNR and CDR2 FQNEAQ (reference sequence). The CDR3 has 16 residues. V gave up 4 bases and J gave up 4 bases, with 19 bases separating them. TCRdb's table, derived via immunoSEQ multiplex PCR, lists solely in-frame clones and lacks some. The sample lists approximately 100,000 clones; 88% were seen once. This sample stems from a study of cytomegalovirus exposure and HLA in healthy donors. The source material was PBMCs. The sequence was collected from a young woman in good health and CMV-seronegative. The rearrangement links TRBV7-9 to TRBJ1-2, with TRBD1 as a possible D gene (6 bases). This CDR3 is CASSWGTTGSGYGYTF. The CDR3 nucleotides read TGTGCCAGCAGCTGGGGAACGACAGGTTCCGGCTATGGCTACACCTTC.